Listed below are T cell receptor beta chains from one sample, sequenced in a study of blood T cells in healthy people across ages. TCRdb re-derived calls from the 5' RACE reads in MiXCR, one entry per CDR3 protein. This sample has fewer than 900,000 distinct CDR3 sequences, with 43% found just once. The sequencing sample was made of blood. These receptor sequences come from a woman aged 55 to 70 in good health. CDR3s include the opening cysteine and the closing phenylalanine or tryptophan. The D gene is left open where the match is weak. Where a row states a size, it is once, few, many or the class of an expanded clone; other rows omit it.

>TRBJ2-7|15|-|TRBV4-2|-
TGTGCCAGCAGCCAAGATCGTGGCGCTTACAATGAGCAGTACTTC
CASSQDRGAYNEQYF
>TRBJ1-5|15|few|TRBV21-1|-
TGTGCCAGCGGCGCCGCAGGGGGCGGAAATCAGCCCCAGCATTTT
CASGAAGGGNQPQHF
>TRBJ1-4|13|few|TRBV20-1|-
TGCAGTGCTAGACAGGGTCCCGGTGAAAAACTGTTTTTT
CSARQGPGEKLFF
>TRBJ2-1|12|medium-sized|TRBV7-2|-
TGTGCCAGCAGCCCACAGGGTTATGAGCAGTTCTTC
CASSPQGYEQFF
>TRBJ2-3|15|few|TRBV5-1|-
TGCGCCAGCAGCTTGGAACAGACTCGCACAGATACGCAGTATTTT
CASSLEQTRTDTQYF
>TRBJ1-6|14|-|TRBV15|-
TGTGCCACCAGCAGAGATTTCGGGGATTCACCCCTCCACTTT
CATSRDFGDSPLHF
>TRBJ1-2|16|few|TRBV28|-
TGTGCCAGCAGCCCAGACATGGGAGACAGGAGATATGGCTACACCTTC
CASSPDMGDRRYGYTF
>TRBJ1-1|13|-|TRBV7-3|TRBD1
TGTGCCAGCCAAAGGGGGCAGGGCACTGAAGCTTTCTTT
CASQRGQGTEAFF
>TRBJ2-3|17|many|TRBV7-2|TRBD2
TGTGCCAGCAGCTTAGTGGCCTCTAGCGGAGGAGACGGTACGCAGTATTTT
CASSLVASSGGDGTQYF
>TRBJ2-5|16|many|TRBV12-3/TRBV12-4|TRBD2
TGTGCCAGCAGTTTACCTAGCGGGGGGACACAAGAGACCCAGTACTTC
CASSLPSGGTQETQYF
>TRBJ2-5|12|-|TRBV20-1|-
TGCAGTGCCGACCCTTTGGGGTACGAGCTGTACTTC
CSADPLGYELYF
>TRBJ2-5|14|-|TRBV10-3|-
TGTGCCATCAGTGGAAGATCGGACCAAGAGACCCAGTACTTC
CAISGRSDQETQYF
>TRBJ2-2|14|-|TRBV30|TRBD2
TGTGCCTGGAGTAGCGGGGAACCGACCGGGGAGCTGTTTTTT
CAWSSGEPTGELFF
>TRBJ1-6|11|few|TRBV20-1|-
TGCAGTGCTAGAGGGATAGGGCCCCTCCACTTT
CSARGIGPLHF
>TRBJ2-3|12|many|TRBV29-1|-
TGCAGCGTTGAGCGGGGCCCAGATACGCAGTATTTT
CSVERGPDTQYF
>TRBJ1-4|14|few|TRBV29-1|TRBD1
TGCAGCGTAACCCAACAGGGGTCAAGGGAAAAACTGTTTTTT
CSVTQQGSREKLFF
>TRBJ2-5|13|few|TRBV5-1|-
TGCGCCAGCAGCTTGCGATTCGCGGAGACCCAGTACTTC
CASSLRFAETQYF
>TRBJ2-7|11|few|TRBV2|-
TGTGCCAGCACAGTCTCCTACGAGCAGTACTTC
CASTVSYEQYF
>TRBJ2-5|15|-|TRBV20-1|TRBD2
TGCAGTGCTAGGAGCCTAGCGGGGGGGCTCGAGACCCAGTACTTC
CSARSLAGGLETQYF
>TRBJ2-5|12|-|TRBV14|-
TGTGCCAGCAGCCATGTTGAAGAGACCCAGTACTTC
CASSHVEETQYF
>TRBJ1-2|12|-|TRBV6-5|-
TGTGCCAGCGGACAGAAAAACTATGGCTACACCTTC
CASGQKNYGYTF
>TRBJ1-2|16|-|TRBV24-1|-
TGTGCCACCAGTGATTCCTCCTTTTCTAGCAGCCATGGCTACACCTTC
CATSDSSFSSSHGYTF
>TRBJ2-5|12|many|TRBV24-1|-
TGTGCCACCAGTGACTCACGGGAGACCCAGTACTTC
CATSDSRETQYF
>TRBJ1-2|13|few|TRBV27|TRBD1
TGTGCCAGCAGTTCGACAGGGGGCCTTGGCTACACCTTC
CASSSTGGLGYTF
>TRBJ1-1|11|-|TRBV7-9|-
TGTGCCTCACAGATGAACACTGAAGCTTTCTTT
CASQMNTEAFF
>TRBJ2-7|16|-|TRBV11-1|-
TGTGCCAGCAGCTTACTTGGGCTTGGTGAGAGAAACGAGCAGTACTTC
CASSLLGLGERNEQYF
>TRBJ1-6|18|-|TRBV7-9|TRBD1
TGTGCCAGCAGCTCCCTCGGACAGGCTAGGACCTATAATTCACCCCTCCACTTT
CASSSLGQARTYNSPLHF
>TRBJ2-7|15|few|TRBV20-1|TRBD2
TGCAGTGCTAGTGTTTCGGGAGGTACGCCCTACGAGCAGTACTTC
CSASVSGGTPYEQYF
>TRBJ2-3|15|many|TRBV9|-
TGTGCCAGCAGCGACTCAGGGGCGTTTGCAGATACGCAGTATTTT
CASSDSGAFADTQYF
>TRBJ2-5|16|-|TRBV28|-
TGTGCCAGCAGTCCCCGACAGGGAGGGGGCGAAGAGACCCAGTACTTC
CASSPRQGGGEETQYF
>TRBJ2-1|14|few|TRBV9|-
TGTGCCAGCAGCGCGCCTGTCGTTGCAGGTGAGCAGTTCTTC
CASSAPVVAGEQFF
>TRBJ2-7|15|-|TRBV7-9|-
TGTGCCAGCAGCCTGACGGGAGAGGGATTTTACGAGCAGTACTTC
CASSLTGEGFYEQYF
>TRBJ2-3|17|few|TRBV6-6|TRBD2
TGTGCCAGCGCGGCACCACCCGGGACTAGCATAACAGATACGCAGTATTTT
CASAAPPGTSITDTQYF
>TRBJ1-3|16|-|TRBV27|-
TGTGCCAGCAGTCGAACGGGGGCCCCCTCTGGAAACACCATATATTTT
CASSRTGAPSGNTIYF
>TRBJ1-4|15|-|TRBV7-2|-
TGTGCCAGCAGCTTAGTTGGTCATTCTAATGAAAAACTGTTTTTT
CASSLVGHSNEKLFF
>TRBJ1-5|19|-|TRBV6-2/TRBV6-3|TRBD1
TGTGCCAGCACCACTAACCGCAGGACAGGGGGAAGAGGCAATCAGCCCCAGCATTTT
CASTTNRRTGGRGNQPQHF
>TRBJ2-1|13|-|TRBV6-2/TRBV6-3|-
TGTGCCAGCAGTGCCCAGGGGGGGAATGAGCAGTTCTTC
CASSAQGGNEQFF